Here is one T cell receptor (beta chain) with its context. The sample comes from a study of blood T cell repertoires in COVID-19. Overall study context: Samples taken during acute and convalescent COVID-19 were collected in the United States, Italy and Spain. PBMCs, B-cell-depleted T cells, or T cells were the source of the cDNA or gDNA that made up the material.

TCRdb's copy holds only in-frame clones and misses some; the assay was immunoSEQ multiplex PCR. The data show under 300,000 clones, more than 70% seen once. The CDR3 contains 16 residues. V was pared by 5 bases and J by 5 bases, with 12 bases of the junction left unmatched. Germline CDR1 is SGHNT and CDR2 is YENEEA. V usage is TRBV11-3 and J usage is TRBJ2-1; 7 bases fit TRBD1. This TCR was recovered from a woman between 40 and 50 years old who had recovered from COVID-19. The sequencing sample was made of peripheral blood. CDR3 loop: CASSPRATGYHNEQFF. DNA of the CDR3: TGTGCCAGCAGCCCACGGGCGACAGGGTACCACAATGAGCAGTTCTTC.